Here is one T cell receptor beta chain with its context. Its antigen is undetermined. Selected positively for CCR7 and CD45RO-negative, naive CD8 cells excluded terminally differentiated effector memory CD45RA+ cells. The repertoire was sequenced with immunoSEQ multiplex PCR; TCRdb's copy has only in-frame clones and lacks some. Counted here are some 2.1 million clones, 85% to 95% occurring once; the ten biggest clones make up about 1.1%. These data originate in a study of shared clonotypes between healthy human individuals. Across the study: A couple of women and a few men aged 18 to 49 made up the donors.

Germline V gene lookup returns CDR1 LNHDA and CDR2 SQIVND (reference sequence). V lost 5 bases to trimming and J lost 6 bases, with 16 bases between them. This CDR3 has 14 residues. Notes on the study in general: Sequencing depth was expected to influence donor clonotype sharing.

Sequences were obtained from naive CD8+ T cells sorted from blood. J is TRBJ2-5 and V is TRBV19, with D tentatively TRBD2 (6 bases). The source is a man aged 18 to 35 in good health. This CDR3 reads CASSGGDSGKTQYF. The CDR3 nucleotides are TGTGCCAGTAGTGGCGGGGATAGCGGAAAGACCCAGTACTTC.